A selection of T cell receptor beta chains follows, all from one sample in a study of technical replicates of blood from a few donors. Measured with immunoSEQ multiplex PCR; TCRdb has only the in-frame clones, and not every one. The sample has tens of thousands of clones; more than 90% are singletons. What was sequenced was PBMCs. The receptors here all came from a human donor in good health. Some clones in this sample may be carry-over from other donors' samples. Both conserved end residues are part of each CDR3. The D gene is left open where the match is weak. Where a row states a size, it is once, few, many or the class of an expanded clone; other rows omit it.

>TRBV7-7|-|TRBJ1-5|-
TGTGCCAGCAGCTTAGAGGAGGGTCAGCCCCAGCATTTT
CASSLEEGQPQHF
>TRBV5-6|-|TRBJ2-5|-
TGTGCCAGCAGCCAGGCTGGGCAAGAGACCCAGTACTTC
CASSQAGQETQYF
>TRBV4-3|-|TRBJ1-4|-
TGCGCCAGCAGCCAAGCAGGGGCGACTAATGAAAAACTGTTTTTT
CASSQAGATNEKLFF
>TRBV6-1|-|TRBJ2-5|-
TGTGCCAGCAGTGTGCTTGGGACATTTCAACAAGAGACCCAGTACTTC
CASSVLGTFQQETQYF
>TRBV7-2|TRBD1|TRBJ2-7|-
TGTGCCAGCAGCTTAGTGGCGGGACAGGGTTCCTACGAGCAGTACTTC
CASSLVAGQGSYEQYF
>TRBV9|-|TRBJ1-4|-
TGTGCCAGCAGCGTCGGGGGGAGCGCAACTAATGAAAAACTGTTTTTT
CASSVGGSATNEKLFF
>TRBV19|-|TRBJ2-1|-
TGTGCCAGTAGTATAGTACAGGCTGGTGGGCCCAATGAGCAGTTCTTC
CASSIVQAGGPNEQFF
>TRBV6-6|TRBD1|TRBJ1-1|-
TGTGCCGGCAAACAGGGGGCGAAAACTGAAGCTTTCTTT
CAGKQGAKTEAFF
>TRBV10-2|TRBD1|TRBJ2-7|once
TGCGCCAGCAGTGACGGCAGGGGGCCCTACGAGCAGTACTTC
CASSDGRGPYEQYF
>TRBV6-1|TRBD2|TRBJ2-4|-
TGTGCCAGCAGTGATCCGGGACTAGCCTCGAACCGGAACATTCAGTACTTC
CASSDPGLASNRNIQYF
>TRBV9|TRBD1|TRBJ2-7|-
TGTGCCAGCAGCGTAGCTACAGGGACAGGGGCCGAGCAGTACTTC
CASSVATGTGAEQYF
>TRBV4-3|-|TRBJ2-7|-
TGCGCCAGCAGCTCCTACCAAGGGGCCGAGCAGTACTTC
CASSSYQGAEQYF
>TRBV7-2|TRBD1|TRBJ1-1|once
TGTGCCAGCAGCTTGGGACAGGGGGCAAGAACTGAAGCTTTCTTT
CASSLGQGARTEAFF
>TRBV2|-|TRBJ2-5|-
TGTGCCAGCAGTGACAGACAGATCCAAGAGACCCAGTACTTC
CASSDRQIQETQYF
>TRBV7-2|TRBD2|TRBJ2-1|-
TGTGCCAGCAGCTTAGCGGTAGCGGGAGGTCTTGAGCAGTTCTTC
CASSLAVAGGLEQFF
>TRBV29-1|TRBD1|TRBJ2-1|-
TGCAGCGTTGAAGATGAAACAGGGGGCGTGTTCTTC
CSVEDETGGVFF
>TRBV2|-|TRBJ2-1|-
TGTGCCAGCATCTTACTATCACCCTCCTACAATGAGCAGTTCTTC
CASILLSPSYNEQFF